This T cell receptor beta chain was observed in a study of cytomegalovirus exposure and HLA in healthy donors. Points from the study as a whole: In an earlier analysis, in roughly 580 donors, most V segments appeared productive either ~87% or ~30% of the time. Across donors, presence/absence analyses took sequencing depth to be roughly uniform. Under in vitro conditions, a few CMV-associated chains were confirmed as specific for CMV antigens.

As concerns this clone: Its antigen is unidentified.

Primers included in the PCR were 60 Vbeta and 13 Jbeta primers. TCRdb keeps only in-frame clones here, not all; method: immunoSEQ multiplex PCR. The profile covers fewer than 150,000 clones, with about 79% appearing a single time and roughly 2.8% taken by the ten largest. This TCR was sampled from a male donor in good health and CMV-seronegative. The sample consisted of PBMCs.

CDR3 amino acids: CASSSLIAGGPETQYF. The CDR3 nucleotides are TGTGCCAGCAGTTCCTTGATAGCGGGAGGGCCAGAGACCCAGTACTTC. The V call is TRBV6-5, the J call TRBJ2-5; 11 bases map to TRBD2. V dropped 4 bases and J dropped 4; count of bases not matched to a gene: 8. Looked up from germline, CDR1 is MNHEY and CDR2 is SVGAGI. The CDR3 contains 16 residues.